The clone carrying this TCR beta chain was counted once. Its antigen is unknown. One end of the junction is discordant with germline, which a read error may explain. Through a sample-barcoded 5' primer and a J-beta primer mix, a second PCR was run for roughly 6 to 12 cycles. MiXCR, applied by TCRdb to the 5' RACE reads, yields one record per CDR3 protein. The sample holds approximately 820,000 distinct CDR3 sequences, under 55% seen once. This sample was taken from a study of blood T cells in healthy people across ages. This CDR3 contains 15 residues. Germline V gives CDR1 SGHDN, CDR2 FVKESK. Each sample provided at least 6 micrograms of extracted total RNA. Overall study findings and caveats: Those diversity estimates obtained from one million T cells were thought to be underestimates. Compared with aged donors, long-lived donors showed fewer expanded clones, suggesting selection.

The sample consisted of blood. This rearrangement joins TRBV14 to TRBJ2-7; D remains unclear. The clonotype originates from a man in his fifties or sixties in good health. The CDR3 reads CASSQWSRSPYEQYF. The CDR3 DNA sequence: TGCGCCAGCAGCCAATGGTCCAGGAGCCCCTACGAGCAGTACTTC.